The text below deals with one TCR beta chain. This clonotype was counted only a few times. There is no known antigen for this receptor. No base quality values were provided; no much bigger clone lies one nucleotide off. Only healthy Caucasian donors were included. The twin cohort consisted of three pairs of female monozygotic twins, all aged roughly 18 to 30 years. Positive isolation kits from Invitrogen were used to isolate CD4+ and CD8+ T cell populations. This sample is drawn from a study of identical twins (dated by TCRdb to about 2016). Regarding the research as a whole: TCR alpha and beta repertoires from monozygotic twins, unrelated adults of various ages and cord blood were deep-sequenced to test whether fetal clonotypes persist. To rule out contamination, replicate twin experiments were performed at different times with different library preparation protocols.

Libraries came from 5' RACE. The data were produced on an Illumina HiSeq 2000. A universal primer binding site was added through template switching, and the final cDNA carried a unique molecular identifier so that TCR cDNA molecules could be counted accurately. First-strand cDNA for TCR alpha and beta chains was synthesized from specific primers in the conserved constant-segment region. Each cDNA library was double barcoded, with a SMART-Mk sample barcode plus Illumina barcodes, to control for contamination. Two successive PCR steps introduced TruSeq adapter sequences along with Illumina sample barcodes. Sequencing of the TCR alpha and beta cDNA libraries was done on the Illumina HiSeq platform using custom primers. Under the source paper's analysis protocol: MiGEC processed the raw reads to extract unique molecular identifiers, while MiXCR was used to determine the CDR3 positions. For each individual, recombination models were inferred using an EM algorithm with the repgenHMM and IGoR tools. The analysis of shared clonotypes was done with the tcR package in R, with sharing normalized by the product of cloneset sizes. Out-of-frame nonproductive sequences were analyzed to study raw recombination free of thymic and clonal selection effects. TCRdb handled the public reads itself, with Q25 trimming in fastp and clone calling in MiXCR, and kept productive beta chains. Rows with a matching CDR3 protein are joined into one entry that keeps the most common DNA and genes. TCRdb, rather than the study authors, made the V and J calls. For this sample the table gives around 290,000 distinct CDR3 sequences, of which roughly 9.8% were detected only once. The top ten constitute roughly 6.8% of the sample.

CDR1 LNHDA and CDR2 SQIVND are derived from the germline V gene (reference sequence). V is reduced by 5 bases and J by 7 bases, leaving a spacing of 12 bases between them. The CDR3 has 13 amino acids, counting the end cysteine and phenylalanine. Only the CDR3 portion is preserved as DNA: 39 bases, with reading frame beginning at the first base. Study-wide conclusions, independent of this receptor: Invariant T cells such as MAIT and iNKT could partly confound zero-insertion analyses, though diverse VJ usage argued against this for most clonotypes. Fewer insertions were carried by abundant cord blood beta clonotypes, a similar but weaker trend appeared in young adult naive repertoires, and no such trend appeared in memory repertoires. In monozygotic twins, out-of-frame TCR alpha sharing was systematically underestimated by recombination models, although the models agreed with sharing between unrelated individuals. Because the same donors could not be followed over many years, the conclusions relied on cross-sectional statistical analysis. In beta out-of-frame sequences, excess twin sharing was weaker, because having fewer shared sequences lowered the signal-to-noise ratio. Out-of-frame TCR alpha sequences shared between twins showed an excess of low generation-probability sequences compared with coincidental sharing between unrelated individuals.

These data also featured in a second study, about yellow fever vaccine responses in identical twins. As described in the second report: According to the authors, in identical twins the way T cells responded to vaccination appeared partly convergent and partly personalized. Focusing on identical twins, the study followed the T cell clones that responded to the vaccine, and did so with precision.

Recombination connected TRBV19 to TRBJ1-5, with a tentative D gene TRBD1 over 6 matching bases. The sequenced sample was CD8+ T cells sorted from blood. The sequence was obtained from a woman aged 18-30 years in good health. The DNA sequence is TGTGCCAGTAGTGTAACAGGGTACCAGCCCCAGCATTTT. This encodes CASSVTGYQPQHF.